This TCR beta chain was sequenced for a study of cytomegalovirus exposure and HLA in healthy donors. Germline assignment: CDR1 MNHEY and CDR2 SMNVEV (reference sequence). Germline trimming cut 2 bases from V and 3 bases from J; bases unmatched to any gene: 3. The CDR3 runs 15 residues. A multiplex PCR was run with 60 Vbeta primers and 13 Jbeta primers. Profiling relied on immunoSEQ multiplex PCR, and the TCRdb table lists in-frame clones only, not all of them. Among 92,000 or so clones listed, roughly 67% were seen once. The source is a woman aged 45-60 years in good health and CMV-seropositive. The sequenced material came from PBMCs. The chain combines TRBV27 with TRBJ1-1; TRBD1 matches at 10 bases. CDR3 sequence: CASSLGGQGYTEAFF. As DNA, the CDR3 is TGTGCCAGCAGTTTAGGGGGACAGGGGTACACTGAAGCTTTCTTT.